This T cell receptor beta chain is drawn from a study of cytomegalovirus exposure and HLA in healthy donors. Study conclusions and caveats: Reports described diagnosis of cytomegalovirus status by the classifier as highly specific and sensitive. Subsequent analysis revealed that first-cohort TCR clusters tended to co-occur in the 100 to 150 validation repertoires. The authors listed roughly 150 TCR beta chains as cytomegalovirus-associated.

The assay was immunoSEQ multiplex PCR, and TCRdb's table has in-frame clones only and misses some. The sample includes 300,000 to 400,000 clones, roughly 87% of them seen just once. This CDR3 comprises 16 residues. Germline V CDR1 and CDR2: MNHEY, SMNVEV (reference sequence). Trimming took 5 bases from V and 0 from J; bases not matched to a gene: 8. The donors were part of the validation cohort, which consisted of roughly 110 subjects and was separate from the first cohort of under 850 subjects. Details on this clone: Its antigen is still unknown.

Sequenced sample: PBMCs. The TCR was taken from a man aged 30 to 39 in good health and CMV-seronegative. The rearrangement uses TRBV27 and TRBJ2-7, with 9 bases identical to TRBD1. CDR3 loop: CASSPWTGAISYEQYF. As DNA, the CDR3 is TGTGCCAGCAGTCCATGGACAGGGGCGATCTCCTACGAGCAGTACTTC.